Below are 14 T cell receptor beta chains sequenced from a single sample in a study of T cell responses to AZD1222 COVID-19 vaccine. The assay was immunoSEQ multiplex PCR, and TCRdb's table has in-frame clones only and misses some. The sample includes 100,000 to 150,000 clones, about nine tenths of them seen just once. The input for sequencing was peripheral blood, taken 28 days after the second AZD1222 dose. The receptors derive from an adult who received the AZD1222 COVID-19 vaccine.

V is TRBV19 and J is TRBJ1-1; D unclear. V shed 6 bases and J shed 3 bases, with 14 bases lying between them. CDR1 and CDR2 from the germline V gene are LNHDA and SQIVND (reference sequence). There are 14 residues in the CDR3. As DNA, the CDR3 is TGTGCCAGTAGCCCTGGGCCAGCGTACACTGAAGCTTTCTTT. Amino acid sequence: CASSPGPAYTEAFF.

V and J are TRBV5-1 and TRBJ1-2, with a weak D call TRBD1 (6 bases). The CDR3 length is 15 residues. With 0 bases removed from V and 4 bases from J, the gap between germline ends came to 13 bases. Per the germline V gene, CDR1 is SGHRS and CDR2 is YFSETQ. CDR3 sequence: CASSLVAGEGYGYTF. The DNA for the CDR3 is TGCGCCAGCAGCTTGGTCGCAGGGGAGGGCTATGGCTACACCTTC.

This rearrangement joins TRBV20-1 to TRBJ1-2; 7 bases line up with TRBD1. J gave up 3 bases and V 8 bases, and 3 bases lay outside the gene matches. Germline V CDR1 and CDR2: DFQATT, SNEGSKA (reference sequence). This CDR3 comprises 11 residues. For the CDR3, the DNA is TGCAGTCGAGGGGGCGACTATGGCTACACCTTC. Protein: CSRGGDYGYTF.

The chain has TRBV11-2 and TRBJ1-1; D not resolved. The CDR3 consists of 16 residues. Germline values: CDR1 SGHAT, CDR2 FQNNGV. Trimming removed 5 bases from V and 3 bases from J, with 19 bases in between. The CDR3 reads CASSRAGGLYHTEAFF. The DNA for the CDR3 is TGTGCCAGCAGCCGCGCGGGCGGTCTTTATCACACTGAAGCTTTCTTT.

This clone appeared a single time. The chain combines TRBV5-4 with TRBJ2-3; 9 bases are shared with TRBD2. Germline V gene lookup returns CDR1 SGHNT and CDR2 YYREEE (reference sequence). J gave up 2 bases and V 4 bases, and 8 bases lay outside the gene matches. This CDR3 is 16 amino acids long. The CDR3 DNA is TGTGCCAGCAGCGTTCTGCTAGCGGGAACCACAGATACGCAGTATTTT. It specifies CASSVLLAGTTDTQYF.

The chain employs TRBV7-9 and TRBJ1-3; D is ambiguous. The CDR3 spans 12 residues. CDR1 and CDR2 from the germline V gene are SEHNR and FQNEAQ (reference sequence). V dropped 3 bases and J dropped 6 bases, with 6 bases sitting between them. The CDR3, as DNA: TGTGCCAGCAGCTTCGACAAAAACACCATATATTTT. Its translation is CASSFDKNTIYF.

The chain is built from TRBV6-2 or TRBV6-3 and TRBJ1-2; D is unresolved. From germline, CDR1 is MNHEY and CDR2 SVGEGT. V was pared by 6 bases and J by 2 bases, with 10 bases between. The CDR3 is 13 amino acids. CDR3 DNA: TGTGCCAGCAGCCCCGGGCCGAACTATGGCTACACCTTC. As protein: CASSPGPNYGYTF.

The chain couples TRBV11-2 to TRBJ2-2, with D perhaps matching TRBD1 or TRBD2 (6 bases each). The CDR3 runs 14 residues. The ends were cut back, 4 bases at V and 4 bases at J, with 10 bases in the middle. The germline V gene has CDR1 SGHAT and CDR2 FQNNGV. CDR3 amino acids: CASSWGAVTGELFF. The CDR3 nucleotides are TGTGCCAGCAGCTGGGGGGCGGTCACCGGGGAGCTGTTTTTT.

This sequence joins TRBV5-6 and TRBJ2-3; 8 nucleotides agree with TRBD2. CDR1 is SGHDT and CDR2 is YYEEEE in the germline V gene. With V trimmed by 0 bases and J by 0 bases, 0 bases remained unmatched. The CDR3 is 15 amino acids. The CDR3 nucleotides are TGTGCCAGCAGCTTGGCTAGCGGGAGCACAGATACGCAGTATTTT. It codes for CASSLASGSTDTQYF. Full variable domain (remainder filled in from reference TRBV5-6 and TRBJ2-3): DAGVTQSPTHLIKTRGQQVTLRCSPKSGHDTVSWYQQALGQGPQFIFQYYEEEERQRGNFPDRFSGHQFPNYSSELNVNALLLGDSALYLCASSLASGSTDTQYFGPGTRLTVL.

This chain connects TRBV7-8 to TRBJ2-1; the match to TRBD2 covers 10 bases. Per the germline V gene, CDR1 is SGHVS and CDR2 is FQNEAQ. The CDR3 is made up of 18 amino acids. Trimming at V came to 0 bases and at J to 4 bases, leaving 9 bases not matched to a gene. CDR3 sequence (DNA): TGTGCCAGCAGCTTAGCCCTAGGACTAGCGGCTCGTTACAATGAGCAGTTCTTC. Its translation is CASSLALGLAARYNEQFF.

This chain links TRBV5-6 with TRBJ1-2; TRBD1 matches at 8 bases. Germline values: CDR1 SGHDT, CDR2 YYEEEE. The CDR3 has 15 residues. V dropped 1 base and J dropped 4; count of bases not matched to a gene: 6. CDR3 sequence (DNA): TGTGCCAGCAGCTTGCAGGGGGCTGACATCTATGGCTACACCTTC. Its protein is CASSLQGADIYGYTF. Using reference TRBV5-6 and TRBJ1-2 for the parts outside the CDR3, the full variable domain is DAGVTQSPTHLIKTRGQQVTLRCSPKSGHDTVSWYQQALGQGPQFIFQYYEEEERQRGNFPDRFSGHQFPNYSSELNVNALLLGDSALYLCASSLQGADIYGYTFGSGTRLTVV.

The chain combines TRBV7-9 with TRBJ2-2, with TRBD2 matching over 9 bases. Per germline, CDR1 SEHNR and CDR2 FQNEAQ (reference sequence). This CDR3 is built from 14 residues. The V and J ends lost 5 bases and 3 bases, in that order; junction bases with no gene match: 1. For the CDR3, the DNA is TGTGCCAGCAGCCGGACTAGCGACACCGGGGAGCTGTTTTTT. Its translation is CASSRTSDTGELFF.

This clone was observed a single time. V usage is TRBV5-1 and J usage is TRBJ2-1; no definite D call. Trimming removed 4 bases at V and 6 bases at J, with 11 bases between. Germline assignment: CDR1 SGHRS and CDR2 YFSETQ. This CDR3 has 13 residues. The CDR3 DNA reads TGCGCCAGCAGCAGTACCTTGGTCAATGAGCAGTTCTTC. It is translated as CASSSTLVNEQFF.

CDR3: CASSTSGSTDTQYF. Written as DNA, the CDR3 is TGTGCCAGCAGTACTAGCGGTAGCACAGATACGCAGTATTTT. V is TRBV6-4 and J is TRBJ2-3, with 8 bases fitting TRBD2. The CDR3 is 14 residues long. In germline, CDR1 is MRHNA, CDR2 SNTAGT. V shed 5 bases and J 0 bases; nucleotides not matched to a gene: 1.